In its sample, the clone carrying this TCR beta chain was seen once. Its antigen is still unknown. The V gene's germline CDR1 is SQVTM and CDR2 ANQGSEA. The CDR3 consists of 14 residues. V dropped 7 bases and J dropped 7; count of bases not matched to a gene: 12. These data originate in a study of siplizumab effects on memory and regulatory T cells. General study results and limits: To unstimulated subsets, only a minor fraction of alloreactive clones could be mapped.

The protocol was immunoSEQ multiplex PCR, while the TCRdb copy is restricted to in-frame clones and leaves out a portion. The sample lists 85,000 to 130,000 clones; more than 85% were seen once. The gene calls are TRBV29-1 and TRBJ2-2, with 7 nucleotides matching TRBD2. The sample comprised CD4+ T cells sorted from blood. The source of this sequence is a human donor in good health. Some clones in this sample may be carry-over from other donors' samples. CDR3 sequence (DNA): TGCAGCGCCTACTATAGCGGGTTGGGCGGGGAGCTGTTTTTT. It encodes CSAYYSGLGGELFF.